The clone carrying this T cell receptor (beta chain) showed up just a few times. Its antigen is unknown. Autoimmune disease history or systemic immunosuppression disqualified patients. The sample originates from a study of OX40 agonist ivuxolimab in advanced cancers. The overall study: Three partial responders included one hepatocellular carcinoma patient and two cutaneous melanoma patients.

The data were produced by immunoSEQ multiplex PCR, yet TCRdb's version contains in-frame clones alone and is incomplete. This sample has 35,000 to 55,000 clones; nearly 90% occur once, and the top ten carry approximately 13%. Study-level results: Among T cells, CD8+ cells averaged more expanded clones than CD4+ cells. It was not determined which antigens were specifically recognized by the peripheral T cells that had undergone clonal expansion.

Germline loops: CDR1 SGHAT, CDR2 FQNNGV. After removal of 5 bases from V and 7 bases from J, the junction contained 11 bases not matched to a gene. The CDR3 is 15 residues long. The sample in question was CD4+ or CD8+ T cells sorted from blood, obtained in a trial of the OX40 agonist ivuxolimab. This clonotype was obtained from an adult with an advanced solid tumor such as melanoma, head and neck, liver or kidney cancer. V gene TRBV11-2 combines with J gene TRBJ2-7; the match to TRBD1 covers 10 bases. CDR3 region: CASSPKDRGRGEQYF. CDR3 in DNA: TGTGCCAGCAGCCCAAAAGACAGGGGGCGAGGTGAGCAGTACTTC.